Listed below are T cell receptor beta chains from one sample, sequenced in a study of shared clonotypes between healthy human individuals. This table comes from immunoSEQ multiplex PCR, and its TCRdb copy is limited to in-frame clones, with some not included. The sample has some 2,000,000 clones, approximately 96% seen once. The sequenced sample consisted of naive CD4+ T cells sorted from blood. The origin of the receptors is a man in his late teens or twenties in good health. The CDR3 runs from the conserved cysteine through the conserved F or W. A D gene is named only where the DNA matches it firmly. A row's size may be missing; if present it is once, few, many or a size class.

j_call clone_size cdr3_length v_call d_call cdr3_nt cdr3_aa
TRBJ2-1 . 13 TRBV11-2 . TGTGCCAGCAGCTTAGATTATCTGGATGAGCAGTTCTTC CASSLDYLDEQFF
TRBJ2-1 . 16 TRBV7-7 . TGTGCTAGCAGCTTAGAAGGGGGACGGGGGAACAATGAGCAGTTCTTC CASSLEGGRGNNEQFF
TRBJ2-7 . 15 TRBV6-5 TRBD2 TGTGCCAGCAGTCCGACTAGCGGGACGCTATACGAGCAGTACTTC CASSPTSGTLYEQYF
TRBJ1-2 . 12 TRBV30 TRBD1 TGTGCCTGGACAGGGGGCCAGAATGGCTACACCTTC CAWTGGQNGYTF
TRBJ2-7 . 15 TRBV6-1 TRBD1 TGTGCCAGCAGTGAAGCCTCCCGACAGGGCTACGAGCAGTACTTC CASSEASRQGYEQYF
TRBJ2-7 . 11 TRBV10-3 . TGTGCCATCAGTGACGGGTACGAGCAGTACTTC CAISDGYEQYF
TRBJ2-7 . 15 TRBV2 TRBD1 TGTGCCAGCAGGATCTCCGGGACAGGGTTTCGCGAGCAGTACTTC CASRISGTGFREQYF
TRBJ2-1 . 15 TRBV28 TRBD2 TGTGCCAGCAGAGCGGGGGGGGTCTCCTACAATGAGCAGTTCTTC CASRAGGVSYNEQFF
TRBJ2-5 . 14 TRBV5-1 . TGCGCCAGCACTCCGAGGGGATCGGAGGAGACCCAGTACTTC CASTPRGSEETQYF
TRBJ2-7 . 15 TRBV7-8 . TGTGCCAGCAGCCCCCGAGTTGCGGATGCCTACGAGCAGTACTTC CASSPRVADAYEQYF
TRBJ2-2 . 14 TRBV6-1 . TGTGCCAGCACCCAAGGGGGGGTCACCGGGGAGCTGTTTTTT CASTQGGVTGELFF
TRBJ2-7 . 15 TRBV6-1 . TGTGCCAGCAGGCCTACAGTCCGGAGCTCCTACGAGCAGTACTTC CASRPTVRSSYEQYF
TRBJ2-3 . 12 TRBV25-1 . TGTGCCAGCAGTGGGACCCAAGGTGCGCAGTATTTT CASSGTQGAQYF
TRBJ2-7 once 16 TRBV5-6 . TGTGCCAGCAGCTTCCGGGCCGAAAGGAGCTCCTACGAGCAGTACTTC CASSFRAERSSYEQYF
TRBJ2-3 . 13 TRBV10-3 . TGTGCCATCAGTGGGGGCGTAGGGGATACGCAGTATTTT CAISGGVGDTQYF
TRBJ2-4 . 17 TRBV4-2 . TGTGCCAGCAGCCAAGATCGGCTACCCACACCCAAAAACATTCAGTACTTC CASSQDRLPTPKNIQYF
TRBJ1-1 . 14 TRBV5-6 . TGTGCCAGCAGCTTGTGGCAACGGAACACTGAAGCTTTCTTT CASSLWQRNTEAFF
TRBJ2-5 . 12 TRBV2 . TGTGCCAGCAGTGTACAAGGGGGGACCCAGTACTTC CASSVQGGTQYF
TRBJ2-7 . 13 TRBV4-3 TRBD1 TGCGCCAGCAGTCAGTCAGGGGGCTACGAGCAGTACTTC CASSQSGGYEQYF
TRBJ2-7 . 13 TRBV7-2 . TGTGCCAGCAGCTTAGAGGGAGGCTATCCGAACTCTTTC CASSLEGGYPNSF
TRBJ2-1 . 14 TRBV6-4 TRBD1 TGTGCCAGCCGGTCCGGGACAGGGGGCAATGAGCAGTTCTTC CASRSGTGGNEQFF
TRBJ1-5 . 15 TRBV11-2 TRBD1 TGTGCCAGCAGCCCCGGGACAGGGGTCAATCAGCCCCAGCATTTT CASSPGTGVNQPQHF
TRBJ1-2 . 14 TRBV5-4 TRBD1 TGTGCCAGCAGCTTCGGACAGGGGAACTATGGCTACACCTTC CASSFGQGNYGYTF
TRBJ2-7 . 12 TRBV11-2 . TGTGCCAGCAGCCACTTTAGGGACGAGCAGTACTTC CASSHFRDEQYF
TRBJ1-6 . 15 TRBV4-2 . TGTGCCAGCAGCCAAGAGGAGAAGGGTTATTCACCCCTCCACTTT CASSQEEKGYSPLHF
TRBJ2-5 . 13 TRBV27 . TGTGCCAGCAAACAGGTTATGCAAGAGACCCAGTACTTC CASKQVMQETQYF
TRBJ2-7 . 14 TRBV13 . TGTGCCAGCAGCTGGGGGGACGCAAGCTACGAGCAGTACTTC CASSWGDASYEQYF
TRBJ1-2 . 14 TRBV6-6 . TGTGCCAGCAGTTACGAGGGGCGCCCCTATGGCTACACCTTC CASSYEGRPYGYTF
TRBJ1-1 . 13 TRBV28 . TGTGCCAGCAGCTCAGTCATGAACACTGAAGCTTTCTTT CASSSVMNTEAFF
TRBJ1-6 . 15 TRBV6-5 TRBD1 TGTGCCAGCAGCCGGGGACAGGGGGTTAATTCACCCCTCCACTTT CASSRGQGVNSPLHF
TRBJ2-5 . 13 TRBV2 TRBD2 TGTGCCTCTGAGAATCGGGGAGGGGAGACCCAGTACTTC CASENRGGETQYF
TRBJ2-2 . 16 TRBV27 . TGTGCCAGCCTACACCGAACAGGGAAGGGCACCGGGGAGCTGTTTTTT CASLHRTGKGTGELFF
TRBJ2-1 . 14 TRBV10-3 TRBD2 TGTGCCATCAGTAGGACTAGCGGGGACAATGAGCAGTTCTTC CAISRTSGDNEQFF
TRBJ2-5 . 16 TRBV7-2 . TGTGCCAGCAGCCCTCGCGATAGCGGAGACTTTGCAACCCAGTACTTC CASSPRDSGDFATQYF
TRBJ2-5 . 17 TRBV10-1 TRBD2 TGCGCCAGCAGTGAAGGGACTAGCGGGAGGGCCTCAGAGACCCAGTACTTC CASSEGTSGRASETQYF
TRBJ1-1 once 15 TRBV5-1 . TGCGCCAGCAGCTTGGCTTCAGGCGCGAACACTGAAGCTTTCTTT CASSLASGANTEAFF
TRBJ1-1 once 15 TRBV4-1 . TGCGCCAGCAGCCAAGGGGGCAGTATGAACACTGAAGCTTTCTTT CASSQGGSMNTEAFF
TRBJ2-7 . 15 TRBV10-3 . TGTGCCATCAGTGAGTCAGGGGGGCTGACCTACGAGCAGTACTTC CAISESGGLTYEQYF
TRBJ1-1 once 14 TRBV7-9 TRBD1 TGTGCCAGCAGATCAGGACAGGGTGAAGTCGGGGCTTTCTTT CASRSGQGEVGAFF
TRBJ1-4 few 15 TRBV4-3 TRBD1 TGCGCCAGCAGCCGCTGGACAGGAGCTAATGAAAAACTGTTTTTT CASSRWTGANEKLFF
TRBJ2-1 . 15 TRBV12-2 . TGTGCAAGTCGCTTGGGGACTGTGGCATACAATGAGCAGTTCTTC CASRLGTVAYNEQFF
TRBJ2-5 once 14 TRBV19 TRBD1 TGTGCCAGTAGAAAGACAGGGGGCCAAGAGACCCAGTACTTC CASRKTGGQETQYF
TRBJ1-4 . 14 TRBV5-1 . TGCGCCAGCAGCCCGGGGGGGCTGAGGGAAAAACTGTTTTTT CASSPGGLREKLFF
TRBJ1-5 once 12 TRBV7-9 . TGTGCCAGCAGCTTAGGGAATCAGCCCCAGCATTTT CASSLGNQPQHF
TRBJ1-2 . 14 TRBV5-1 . TGCGCCAGCAGCCTTCGAATCTCTAACTATGGCTACACCTTC CASSLRISNYGYTF
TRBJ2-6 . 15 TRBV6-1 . TGTGCCAGCATAACGGGGGCCTCTGGGGCCAACGTCCTGACTTTC CASITGASGANVLTF
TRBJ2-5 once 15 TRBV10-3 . TGTGCCATCAGGGCGGGACTGGCCAACCAAGAGACCCAGTACTTC CAIRAGLANQETQYF
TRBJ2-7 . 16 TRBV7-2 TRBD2 TGTGCCAGCAGCTTTGGTCTAGCGGGAACAGCGTACGAGCAGTACTTC CASSFGLAGTAYEQYF
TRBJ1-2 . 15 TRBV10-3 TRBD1 TGTGCCATCAGTGAGTCGGGACAGAAGTACTATGGCTACACCTTC CAISESGQKYYGYTF
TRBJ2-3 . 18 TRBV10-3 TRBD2 TGTGCCGTAAGCGATTGGGAAGCGGGCGGGGGGGCCACAGATACGCAGTATTTT CAVSDWEAGGGATDTQYF
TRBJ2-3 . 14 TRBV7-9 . TGTGCCAGCAAGACAGGTCTTAGCACAGATACGCAGTATTTT CASKTGLSTDTQYF
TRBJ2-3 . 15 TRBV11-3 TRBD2 TGTGCCAGCAGTTTTAGCGGGAGGGTGACAGATACGCAGTATTTT CASSFSGRVTDTQYF
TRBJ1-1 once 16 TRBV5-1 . TGCGCCAGCAGCTTGGGTACAGGCGAGGTCTCCACTGAAGCTTTCTTT CASSLGTGEVSTEAFF
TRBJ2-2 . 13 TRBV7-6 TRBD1 TGTGCCAGCAGTACTACAGGGGCCGGGGAGCTGTTTTTT CASSTTGAGELFF
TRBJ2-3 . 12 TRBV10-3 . TGTGCCATCAGCCTAGCAGGAGATACGCAGTATTTT CAISLAGDTQYF
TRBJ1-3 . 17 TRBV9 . TGTGCCAGCAGCGTAGCTCCCGACAGGAGCTCTGGAAACACCATATATTTT CASSVAPDRSSGNTIYF
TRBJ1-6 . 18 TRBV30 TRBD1 TGTGCCTGGAGTGTATGGGGACAGGATAGCTCCTATAATTCACCCCTCCACTTT CAWSVWGQDSSYNSPLHF
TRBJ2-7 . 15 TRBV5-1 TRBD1 TGCGCCAGCAGCCTAGGACAGGGGATCGCCTACGAGCAGTACTTC CASSLGQGIAYEQYF
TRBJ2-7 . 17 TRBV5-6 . TGTGCCAGCAGCTTAGGGGGTTTATGGACACGGCCCTACGAGCAGTACTTC CASSLGGLWTRPYEQYF
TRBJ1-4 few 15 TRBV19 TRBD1 TGTGCCAGTAGTGGGTACAGGGGGAACGATGAAAAACTGTTTTTT CASSGYRGNDEKLFF